The 19 T cell receptor beta chains listed next were all sequenced from one sample in a study of blood T cell repertoires in COVID-19. Sequenced by immunoSEQ multiplex PCR; TCRdb stores in-frame clones only, minus some. The sample lists hundreds of thousands of clones, approximately 91% occurring once. The sequencing sample was made of PBMCs or T cells enriched from blood (not recorded which). These receptors originate from a woman aged 40-49 years with acute COVID-19.

The table lists this clone with a few counts. This chain links TRBV6-1 with TRBJ1-5, with 8 bases identical to TRBD1. V was pared by 2 bases and J by 5 bases, with 5 bases of the junction left unmatched. The CDR3 runs to 15 residues. CDR1 is MNHNS and CDR2 is SASEGT in the germline V gene. The CDR3 nucleotides read TGTGCCAGCAGTGAACAGGCAGGGGGCTATCAGCCCCAGCATTTT. Its translation: CASSEQAGGYQPQHF.

The CDR3 protein is CASSFKGGKLFF. CDR3 bases: TGTGCCAGCAGCTTTAAGGGAGGTAAACTGTTTTTT. V gene TRBV13 combines with J gene TRBJ1-4; D gene ambiguous. Germline V gene sequence: CDR1 PRHDT, CDR2 FYEKMQ (reference sequence). V was cut by 3 bases and J by 11 bases, with 10 bases left in between. The CDR3 extends over 12 amino acids. Combining the CDR3 with reference TRBV13 and TRBJ1-4 gives the whole variable domain AAGVIQSPRHLIKEKRETATLKCYPIPRHDTVYWYQQGPGQDPQFLISFYEKMQSDKGSIPDRFSAQQFSDYHSELNMSSLELGDSALYFCASSFKGGKLFFGSGTQLSVL.

V gene TRBV4-1 combines with J gene TRBJ1-6, with D possibly being TRBD1 (6 bases). The CDR3 has 17 amino acids. V lost 1 base, J lost 7 bases, and 17 bases lay in between. CDR1 and CDR2 (germline): MGHRA, YSYEKL. The CDR3: CASSQVSQGPANSPLHF. The CDR3 DNA follows: TGCGCCAGCAGCCAAGTATCCCAGGGGCCCGCCAATTCACCCCTCCACTTT.

The CDR3 DNA reads as TGCGCCAGCAGCCAAGGACAGGCGAACACTGAAGCTTTCTTT. Its protein product is CASSQGQANTEAFF. The chain couples TRBV4-1 to TRBJ1-1; a possible D gene is TRBD1 (6 bases). This CDR3 is built from 14 residues. V was clipped by 1 base and J by 1 base, with 7 bases between them. Germline lookup yields CDR1 MGHRA and CDR2 YSYEKL.

The V and J genes are TRBV7-8 and TRBJ2-1; 14 bases match TRBD2. Germline values: CDR1 SGHVS, CDR2 FQNEAQ. V was pared by 4 bases and J by 0 bases, with 8 bases of the junction left unmatched. This CDR3 contains 19 residues. Written as DNA, the CDR3 is TGTGCCAGCAGCTCAGGGGGGACTAGCGGGGGCAGCTCCTACAATGAGCAGTTCTTC. This encodes CASSSGGTSGGSSYNEQFF.

The V and J genes are TRBV2 and TRBJ1-1, with 7 nucleotides matching TRBD1. V lost 6 bases and J lost 2; bases outside the gene matches: 9. This CDR3 contains 15 residues. Germline lookup yields CDR1 SNHLY and CDR2 FYNNEI. CDR3 region: CASSLTGQSNTEAFF. The DNA for the CDR3 is TGTGCCAGCAGCCTTACGGGACAGAGCAACACTGAAGCTTTCTTT.

The rearrangement joins TRBV30 to TRBJ1-5; no clear D. The CDR3 runs to 15 residues. Trimming pared 0 bases from V and 6 bases from J, leaving 15 bases between. Germline values: CDR1 GTSNPN, CDR2 SVGIG (reference sequence). The CDR3 bases are TGTGCCTGGAGTGTTCGTTTGAGGGATATTCAGCCCCAGCATTTT. This gives the protein CAWSVRLRDIQPQHF.

This clone was seen a few times. The chain uses TRBV20-1 and TRBJ1-2; D not certain. The CDR3 loop spans 11 amino acids. Germline V CDR1 and CDR2: DFQATT, SNEGSKA (reference sequence). V was clipped by 4 bases and J by 1 base, with 4 bases between them. The CDR3 DNA reads as TGCAGTGCTATCGGTAACTATGGCTACACCTTC. It encodes CSAIGNYGYTF.

The genes are TRBV6-5 and TRBJ2-5; the D gene is possibly TRBD1 (5 bases). The CDR3 spans 14 residues. Trimming took off 6 bases at V and 5 bases at J, with 16 bases between the two ends. Per germline, CDR1 MNHEY and CDR2 SVGAGI. The CDR3 sequence is CASRVSRGRETQYF. CDR3 bases: TGTGCCAGCAGGGTTTCTAGGGGTCGGGAGACCCAGTACTTC.

The rearrangement links TRBV29-1 to TRBJ2-1; D is ambiguous. Germline CDR1 and CDR2: SQVTM and ANQGSEA. The CDR3 extends over 13 amino acids. V was shortened by 4 bases and J by 2 bases, with 9 bases between the two germline ends. Here the CDR3 reads CSVGTDAYNEQFF. The DNA for the CDR3 is TGCAGCGTTGGAACAGACGCCTACAATGAGCAGTTCTTC.

This clone turned up a few times. This chain joins TRBV7-2 and TRBJ1-2, with 7 bases fitting TRBD1. The CDR3 has 14 residues. Per germline, CDR1 SGHTA and CDR2 FQGNSA. V gave up 6 bases and J gave up 1 base; unmatched junction bases: 5. The DNA for the CDR3 is TGTGCCAGCAGTTCCTACAGGGGTAACTATGGCTACACCTTC. Its translation is CASSSYRGNYGYTF.

J is TRBJ2-5 and V is TRBV9; TRBD2 matches at 7 bases. The CDR3 runs to 14 residues. V shed 7 bases, J shed 4 bases, and the junction held 10 bases outside the gene matches. Germline V gene lookup returns CDR1 SGDLS and CDR2 YYNGEE. The CDR3 sequence: CASGSGLVRETQYF. The CDR3 nucleotides are TGTGCCAGCGGTTCCGGACTAGTTCGAGAGACCCAGTACTTC.

V is TRBV5-1 and J is TRBJ2-5, with TRBD1 matching over 11 bases. V trimming: 3 bases; J trimming: 4 bases; junction bases outside the gene matches: 2. Germline V lookup: CDR1 SGHRS, CDR2 YFSETQ. CDR3 length equals 14 residues. CDR3 loop: CASSSGQGVETQYF. DNA of the CDR3: TGCGCCAGCAGCTCGGGACAGGGGGTAGAGACCCAGTACTTC.

The V gene is TRBV19, the J gene TRBJ2-1; 7 bases fit TRBD2. CDR3 length equals 15 residues. V lost 1 base and J lost 10; bases outside the gene matches: 10. Germline lookup yields CDR1 LNHDA and CDR2 SQIVND (reference sequence). This CDR3 reads CASSIVAGDPREQFF. In DNA form, the CDR3 reads TGTGCCAGTAGTATAGTGGCGGGGGACCCTAGGGAGCAGTTCTTC.

The chain combines TRBV7-8 with TRBJ1-5; a possible D gene is TRBD1 (5 bases). Between the trimmed V and J ends, which lost 2 bases and 7 bases, there was a span of 9 bases. CDR1 SGHVS and CDR2 FQNEAQ come from the germline V gene. The CDR3 runs 13 residues. For the CDR3, the DNA is TGTGCCAGCAGCTTAAAGTCAGGGCAGCCCCAGCATTTT. Its protein is CASSLKSGQPQHF.

As for this clone: Different DNA sequences within this sample yield the same CDR3. The chain has TRBV6-5 and TRBJ2-7; 9 bases map to TRBD2. Losses at the gene ends were 2 bases for V and 4 bases for J; bases not matched to a gene: 3. Germline values: CDR1 MNHEY, CDR2 SVGAGI. This CDR3 region has 14 residues. Written as DNA, the CDR3 is TGTGCCAGCAGTTACGGCGGGGGGGCATACGAGCAGTACTTC. This gives the protein CASSYGGGAYEQYF.

The chain carries TRBV18 and TRBJ2-3; D is unclear. Germline V gene data show CDR1 as KGHSH and CDR2 as LQKENI. The CDR3 is made up of 13 amino acids. The V and J ends lost 2 bases and 4 bases respectively, with 7 bases between them. The CDR3 DNA is TGTGCCAGCTCACCAATTGGCCCAGATACGCAGTATTTT. Encoded protein: CASSPIGPDTQYF.

The chain is built from TRBV19 and TRBJ2-1, with 9 positions matching TRBD2. This CDR3 comprises 17 residues. V dropped 5 bases and J dropped 6; count of bases not matched to a gene: 14. Germline CDR1 is LNHDA and CDR2 is SQIVND (reference sequence). CDR3 region: CASSLNPRGGYVNEQFF. CDR3 in DNA: TGTGCCAGTAGTTTGAACCCGCGGGGGGGCTATGTCAATGAGCAGTTCTTC.

In this sample, this clone turned up once. The rearrangement uses TRBV5-1 and TRBJ1-2; 10 bases are a match to TRBD1. CDR3 length equals 15 residues. With V trimmed by 3 bases and J by 2 bases, 4 bases remained unmatched. The germline gives CDR1 SGHRS, CDR2 YFSETQ. The DNA of the CDR3 is TGCGCCAGCAGCTCGGCGGGACAGGGGAACTATGGCTACACCTTC. This translates into CASSSAGQGNYGYTF.